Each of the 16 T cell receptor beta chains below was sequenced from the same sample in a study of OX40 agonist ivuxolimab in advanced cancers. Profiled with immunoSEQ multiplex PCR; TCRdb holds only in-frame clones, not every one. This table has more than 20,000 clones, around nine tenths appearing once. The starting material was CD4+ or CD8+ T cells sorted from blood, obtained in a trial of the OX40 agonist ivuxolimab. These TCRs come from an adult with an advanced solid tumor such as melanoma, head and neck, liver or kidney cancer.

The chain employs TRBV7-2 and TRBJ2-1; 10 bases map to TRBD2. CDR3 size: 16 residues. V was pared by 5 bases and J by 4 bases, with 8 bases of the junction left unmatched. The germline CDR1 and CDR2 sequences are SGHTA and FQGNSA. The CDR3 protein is CASSGIAGGLYNEQFF. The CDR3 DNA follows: TGTGCCAGCAGCGGTATAGCGGGAGGCCTATACAATGAGCAGTTCTTC.

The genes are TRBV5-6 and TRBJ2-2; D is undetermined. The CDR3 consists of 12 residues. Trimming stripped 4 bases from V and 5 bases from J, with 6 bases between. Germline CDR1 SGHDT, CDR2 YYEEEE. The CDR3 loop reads CASSPITGELFF. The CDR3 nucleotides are TGTGCCAGCAGCCCAATTACCGGGGAGCTGTTTTTT.

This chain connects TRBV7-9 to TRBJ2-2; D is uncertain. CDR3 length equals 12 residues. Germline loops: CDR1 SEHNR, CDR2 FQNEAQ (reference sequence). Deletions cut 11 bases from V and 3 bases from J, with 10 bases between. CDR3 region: CASREDTGELFF. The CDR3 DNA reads TGTGCCTCAAGAGAGGACACCGGGGAGCTGTTTTTT. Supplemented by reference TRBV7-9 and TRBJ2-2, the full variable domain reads DTGVSQNPRHKITKRGQNVTFRCDPISEHNRLYWYRQTLGQGPEFLTYFQNEAQLEKSRLLSDRFSAERPKGSFSTLEIQRTEQGDSAMYLCASREDTGELFFGEGSRLTVL.

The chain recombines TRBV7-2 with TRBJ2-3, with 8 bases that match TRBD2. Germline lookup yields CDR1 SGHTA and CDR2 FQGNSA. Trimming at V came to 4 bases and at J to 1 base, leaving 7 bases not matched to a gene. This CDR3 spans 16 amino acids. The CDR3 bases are TGTGCCAGCAGCTCCTATCCGGGGGGGCGCACAGATACGCAGTATTTT. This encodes CASSSYPGGRTDTQYF.

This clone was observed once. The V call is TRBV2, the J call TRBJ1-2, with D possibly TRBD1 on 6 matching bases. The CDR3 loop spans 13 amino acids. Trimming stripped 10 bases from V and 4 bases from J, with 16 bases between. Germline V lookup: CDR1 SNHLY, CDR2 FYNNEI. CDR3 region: CATKQGSLYGYTF. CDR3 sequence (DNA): TGTGCCACCAAGCAGGGGAGCCTCTATGGCTACACCTTC. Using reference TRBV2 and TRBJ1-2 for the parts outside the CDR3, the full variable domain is EPEVTQTPSHQVTQMGQEVILRCVPISNHLYFYWYRQILGQKVEFLVSFYNNEISEKSEIFDDQFSVERPDGSNFTLKIRSTKLEDSAMYFCATKQGSLYGYTFGSGTRLTVV.

The CDR3 DNA sequence: TGTGCCAGCACCGGCAGTAATTCACCCCTCCACTTT. Translating gives CASTGSNSPLHF. The chain is built from TRBV6-5 and TRBJ1-6; no firm D call. The length of the CDR3 is 12 residues. The germline CDR1 and CDR2 sequences are MNHEY and SVGAGI. V lost 7 bases and J 6 bases, leaving 7 bases between the germline ends.

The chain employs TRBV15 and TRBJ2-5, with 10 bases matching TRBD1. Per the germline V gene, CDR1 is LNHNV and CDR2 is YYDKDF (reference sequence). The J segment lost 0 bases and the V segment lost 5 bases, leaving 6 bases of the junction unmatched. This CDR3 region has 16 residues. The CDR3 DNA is TGTGCCACCAGCGACCGGGACAGGGGATACCAAGAGACCCAGTACTTC. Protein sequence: CATSDRDRGYQETQYF.

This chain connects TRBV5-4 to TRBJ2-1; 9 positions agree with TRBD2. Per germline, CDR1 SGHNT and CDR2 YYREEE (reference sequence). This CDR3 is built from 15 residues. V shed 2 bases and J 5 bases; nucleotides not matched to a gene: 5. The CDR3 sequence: CASSFLAGGHNEQFF. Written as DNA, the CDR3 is TGTGCCAGCAGCTTTTTGGCGGGGGGGCACAATGAGCAGTTCTTC.

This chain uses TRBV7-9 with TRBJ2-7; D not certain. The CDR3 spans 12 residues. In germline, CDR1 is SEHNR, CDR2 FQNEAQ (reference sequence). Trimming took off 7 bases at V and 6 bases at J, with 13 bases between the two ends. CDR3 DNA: TGTGCCAGCACCCCGCCCTTGGGCGAGCAGTACTTC. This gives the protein CASTPPLGEQYF. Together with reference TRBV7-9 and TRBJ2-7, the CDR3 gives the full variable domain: DTGVSQNPRHKITKRGQNVTFRCDPISEHNRLYWYRQTLGQGPEFLTYFQNEAQLEKSRLLSDRFSAERPKGSFSTLEIQRTEQGDSAMYLCASTPPLGEQYFGPGTRLTVT.

CDR3 nucleotides: TGTGCCAGCAGCTTAGCGGGAAAGGCGGGTCCTAGAGGGGAGACCCAGTACTTC. It is translated as CASSLAGKAGPRGETQYF. This rearrangement joins TRBV7-2 to TRBJ2-5; D perhaps matches TRBD2 (5 bases). Germline CDR1 reads SGHTA; CDR2 reads FQGNSA. Trimming stripped 0 bases from V and 5 bases from J, with 22 bases between. This CDR3 region has 18 residues.

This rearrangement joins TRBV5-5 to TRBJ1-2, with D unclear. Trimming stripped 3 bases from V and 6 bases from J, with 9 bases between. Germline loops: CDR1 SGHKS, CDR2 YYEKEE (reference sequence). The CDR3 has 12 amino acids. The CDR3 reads CASSWDEDGYTF. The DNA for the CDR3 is TGTGCCAGCAGCTGGGATGAGGATGGCTACACCTTC.

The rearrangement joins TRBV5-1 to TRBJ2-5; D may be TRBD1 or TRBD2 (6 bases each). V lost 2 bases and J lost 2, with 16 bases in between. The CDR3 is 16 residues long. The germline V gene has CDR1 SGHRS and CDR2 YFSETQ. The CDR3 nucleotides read TGCGCCAGCAGCTTCGGGGGCCGTACGAGACAAGAGACCCAGTACTTC. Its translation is CASSFGGRTRQETQYF. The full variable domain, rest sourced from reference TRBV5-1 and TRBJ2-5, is KAGVTQTPRYLIKTRGQQVTLSCSPISGHRSVSWYQQTPGQGLQFLFEYFSETQRNKGNFPGRFSGRQFSNSRSEMNVSTLELGDSALYLCASSFGGRTRQETQYFGPGTRLLVL.

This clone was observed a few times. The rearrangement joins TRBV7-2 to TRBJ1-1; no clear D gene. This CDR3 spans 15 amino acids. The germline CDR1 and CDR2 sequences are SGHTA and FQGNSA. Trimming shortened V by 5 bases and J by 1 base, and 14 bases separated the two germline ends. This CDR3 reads CASSLSPGSNTEAFF. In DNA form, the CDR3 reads TGTGCCAGCAGCCTAAGCCCGGGATCGAACACTGAAGCTTTCTTT.

CDR3 sequence reads: CASSQGRSGRTIFYNEQFF. The CDR3 DNA reads TGTGCCAGCAGCCAAGGGAGAAGCGGGAGAACGATTTTCTACAATGAGCAGTTCTTC. The V gene is TRBV4-2, the J gene TRBJ2-1; 8 nucleotides agree with TRBD2. V lost 1 base, J lost 3 bases, and 14 bases stayed unmatched. This CDR3 contains 19 residues. Germline V lookup: CDR1 LGHNA, CDR2 YNFKEQ.

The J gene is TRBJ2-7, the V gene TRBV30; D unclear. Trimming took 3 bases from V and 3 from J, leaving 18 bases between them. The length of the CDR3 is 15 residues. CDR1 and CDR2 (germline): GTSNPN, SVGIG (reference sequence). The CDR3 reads CAWRPRSSLGYEQYF. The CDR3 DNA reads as TGTGCCTGGAGGCCAAGGTCTTCTCTAGGCTACGAGCAGTACTTC.

The DNA for the CDR3 is TGTGCCAGCAGCTTAAGATCTACGGGGTCACCCCTCCACTTT. This gives the protein CASSLRSTGSPLHF. The chain uses TRBV7-3 and TRBJ1-6; no reliable D call. Germline CDR1 is SGHTA and CDR2 is FQGTGA. This CDR3 contains 14 residues. V shed 1 base and J shed 10 bases, with 11 bases lying between them.